Following are 9 T cell receptor beta chains from one sample sequenced in a study of cytomegalovirus exposure and HLA in healthy donors. PCR was performed using 60 Vbeta and 13 Jbeta primers. The method was immunoSEQ multiplex PCR; TCRdb's version includes in-frame clones alone and lacks a portion of them. The sample lists about 130,000 clones; less than 80% were seen once. The specimen sequenced was PBMCs. The receptors stem from a man between 35 and 55 years old in good health and CMV-seropositive.

A few counts support this clone. V and J are TRBV7-2 and TRBJ1-1, with TRBD1 identical over 9 bases. V gave up 4 bases and J gave up 4 bases; unmatched junction bases: 10. Germline loops: CDR1 SGHTA, CDR2 FQGNSA. The length of the CDR3 is 16 residues. The CDR3 DNA follows: TGTGCCAGCAGCTACACTCGGGACAGGGCGGGCACTGAAGCTTTCTTT. It is translated as CASSYTRDRAGTEAFF.

This clone was observed a handful of times. CDR3 sequence: CASSYGQGGVIQPQHF. The CDR3 DNA follows: TGTGCCAGCAGTTACGGACAGGGAGGAGTTATTCAGCCCCAGCATTTT. The rearrangement uses TRBV2 and TRBJ1-5; 8 nucleotides line up with TRBD1. V lost 5 bases and J lost 6; bases outside the gene matches: 12. The length of the CDR3 is 16 residues. The germline CDR1 and CDR2 sequences are SNHLY and FYNNEI.

In nucleotides, the CDR3 is TGTGCCAGCAGCCCCCCTCCGGAGGGATCTTCACCCCTCCACTTT. It translates to CASSPPPEGSSPLHF. V usage is TRBV7-2 and J usage is TRBJ1-6; D is uncertain. The CDR3 has 15 residues. Germline CDR1 is SGHTA and CDR2 is FQGNSA. Deletions cut 5 bases from V and 9 bases from J, with 17 bases between.

The J gene is TRBJ2-4, the V gene TRBV28, with TRBD1 identical over 10 bases. Trimming at V came to 5 bases and at J to 7 bases, leaving 11 bases not matched to a gene. Germline CDR1 is MDHEN and CDR2 is SYDVKM. CDR3 size: 16 residues. CDR3 sequence: CASSAPGTGAGNIQYF. The DNA for the CDR3 is TGTGCCAGCAGTGCGCCCGGGACAGGGGCCGGGAACATTCAGTACTTC.

This chain links TRBV30 with TRBJ1-1; D is ambiguous. The CDR3 contains 12 residues. From germline, CDR1 is GTSNPN and CDR2 SVGIG (reference sequence). V was clipped by 5 bases and J by 3 bases, with 10 bases between them. The chain's CDR3 is CAWPWEDTEAFF. DNA for the CDR3: TGTGCCTGGCCCTGGGAGGACACTGAAGCTTTCTTT. Filled out from reference TRBV30 and TRBJ1-1, the complete variable domain reads SQTIHQWPATLVQPVGSPLSLECTVEGTSNPNLYWYRQAAGRGLQLLFYSVGIGQISSEVPQNLSASRPQDRQFILSSKKLLLSDSGFYLCAWPWEDTEAFFGQGTRLTVV.

This chain links TRBV27 with TRBJ1-2, with TRBD1 as a possible D gene (5 bases). V lost 5 bases, J lost 2 bases, and 9 bases lay in between. This CDR3 region has 13 residues. CDR1 MNHEY and CDR2 SMNVEV come from the germline V gene (reference sequence). CDR3 protein: CASSLRENYGYTF. For the CDR3, the DNA is TGTGCCAGCAGTCTCAGGGAAAACTATGGCTACACCTTC.

This clone turned up a few times. The CDR3 bases are TGTGCCAGCAGTTTGGCAGGGTACGAGCAGTACTTC. It codes for CASSLAGYEQYF. This chain links TRBV28 with TRBJ2-7; possible D gene TRBD1, 5 bases. The CDR3 is made up of 12 amino acids. Germline-derived CDR1 and CDR2 are MDHEN and SYDVKM. Between the trimmed V and J ends, which lost 3 bases and 4 bases, there was a span of 7 bases. Complete variable domain (other parts from reference TRBV28 and TRBJ2-7): DVKVTQSSRYLVKRTGEKVFLECVQDMDHENMFWYRQDPGLGLRLIYFSYDVKMKEKGDIPEGYSVSREKKERFSLILESASTNQTSMYLCASSLAGYEQYFGPGTRLTVT.

The chain links TRBV6-6 to TRBJ2-6; D might be TRBD2 (5 bases). The CDR3 extends over 16 amino acids. Germline CDR1 is MNHNY and CDR2 is SVGAGI (reference sequence). With 2 bases removed from V and 0 bases from J, the gap between germline ends came to 8 bases. The CDR3 DNA reads as TGTGCCAGCAGTTACACAAGCGGCTCTGGGGCCAACGTCCTGACTTTC. Translation gives CASSYTSGSGANVLTF.

This chain joins TRBV7-2 and TRBJ2-7; D gene ambiguous. CDR1 is SGHTA, CDR2 FQGNSA, per germline. V was clipped by 5 bases and J by 7 bases, with 21 bases between them. The CDR3 totals 15 residues. DNA for the CDR3: TGTGCCAGCAGCCAAGGTGACACTGGCAAAAGGGAGCAGTACTTC. Translated: CASSQGDTGKREQYF.